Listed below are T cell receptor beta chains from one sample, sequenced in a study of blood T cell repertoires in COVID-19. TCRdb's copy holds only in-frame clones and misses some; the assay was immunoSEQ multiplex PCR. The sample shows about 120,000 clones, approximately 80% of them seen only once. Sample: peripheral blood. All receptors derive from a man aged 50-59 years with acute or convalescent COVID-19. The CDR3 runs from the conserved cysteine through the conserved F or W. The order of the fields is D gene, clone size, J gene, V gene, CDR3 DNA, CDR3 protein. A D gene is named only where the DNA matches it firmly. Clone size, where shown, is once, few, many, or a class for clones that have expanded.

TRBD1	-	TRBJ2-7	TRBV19	TGTGCCAGTAGTGTCCAGGGGGCCCCCTACGAGCAGTACTTC	CASSVQGAPYEQYF
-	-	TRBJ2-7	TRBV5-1	TGCGCCAGCAGCCCCCGTGGGGCTAGCGAGGGCGAGCAGTACTTC	CASSPRGASEGEQYF
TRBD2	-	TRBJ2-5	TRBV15	TGTGCCACCAGCAGAGGAGCGGGGGGCTTCCAAGAGACCCAGTACTTC	CATSRGAGGFQETQYF
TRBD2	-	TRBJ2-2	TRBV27	TGTGCCAGCAGTTTAGCGGGACTAAGTGTAGTAGGAAAGAACACCGGGGAGCTGTTTTTT	CASSLAGLSVVGKNTGELFF
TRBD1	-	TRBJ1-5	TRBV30	TGTGCCTGGAGAACGACAGGGGGCACAAATCAGCCCCAGCATTTT	CAWRTTGGTNQPQHF
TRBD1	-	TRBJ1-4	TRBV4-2	TGTGCCAGCAGCCAAGGGAGGACAGGGGGCGATCCTGGTGAAAAACTGTTTTTT	CASSQGRTGGDPGEKLFF
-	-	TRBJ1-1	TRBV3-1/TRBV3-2	TGTGCCAGCAGCCAAGGGGCGGTACGCGGGCATGACACTGAAGCTTTCTTT	CASSQGAVRGHDTEAFF
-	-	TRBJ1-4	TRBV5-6	TGTGCCAGCAGCTTTCGAGGGACAACTAATGAAAAACTGTTTTTT	CASSFRGTTNEKLFF
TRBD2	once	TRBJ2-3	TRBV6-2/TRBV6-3	TGTGCCAGCAGTCCCATCGATCTAGCGGGAGGAGGGGATACGCAGTATTTT	CASSPIDLAGGGDTQYF
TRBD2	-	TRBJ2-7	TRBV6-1	TGTGCCAGCAGTGAATGGGGGGTGACTAGCGGTCATTCCTACGAGCAGTACTTC	CASSEWGVTSGHSYEQYF
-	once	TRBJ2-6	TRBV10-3	TGTGCCATCAGTGAGACAGGGTCTGGGGCCAACGTCCTGACTTTC	CAISETGSGANVLTF
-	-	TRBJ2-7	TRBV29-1	TGCAGCGTTGAAGCCTTCAATAGGGAGAGGGAGGTGAACGAGCAGTACTTC	CSVEAFNREREVNEQYF
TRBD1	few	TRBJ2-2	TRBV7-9	TGTGCCAGCAGCTTGGCCCTTTTAGGGACAGAAGGCGGGGAGCTGTTTTTT	CASSLALLGTEGGELFF
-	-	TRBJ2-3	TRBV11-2	TGTGCCAGCAGCTTAGCGGTTACAGATACGCAGTATTTT	CASSLAVTDTQYF